This TCR beta chain was sequenced in a study of blood T cells in healthy people across ages. Study-level points and caveats: Among long-lived donors, naive CD4+ cells were more numerous and diversity higher than in aged donors.

Germline V gene sequence: CDR1 LGHNA, CDR2 YNFKEQ. The CDR3 is 14 residues long. V was trimmed by 3 bases and J by 1 base, leaving 8 bases between them. Combining a sample-barcoded 5' primer with a J-beta primer mix, a second PCR ran for about 7 to 11 cycles. TCRdb reanalysed the 5' RACE reads using MiXCR and keeps one entry per CDR3 protein. The data contain 800,000 or so distinct CDR3 sequences, 46% of them singletons. In regard to this clonotype: The target antigen is unknown.

V gene TRBV4-2 combines with J gene TRBJ2-3; D remains unclear. This TCR derives from a man older than 75 in good health. Sequencing input: blood. The CDR3, as DNA: TGTGCCAGCAGCCAGAGCCCTGGCACAGATACGCAGTATTTT. Translation: CASSQSPGTDTQYF.